A single sample is the source of the 23 T cell receptor beta chains below, sequenced in a study of metastatic and nonmetastatic thyroid tumors. No patient received treatment before thyroid surgery. TCRdb re-called the PCR reads through MiXCR. The sample records approximately 14,000 clones, around 32% being singletons. Sequencing input: tumor tissue. These receptors were taken from a male donor with papillary thyroid cancer or a benign thyroid nodule (not recorded which). Some clones in this sample may be carry-over from other donors' samples.

This clone was detected ten times or more. The rearrangement links TRBV3-1 to TRBJ2-1; 12 bases align to TRBD1. Trimming at V came to 3 bases and at J to 8 bases, leaving 5 bases not matched to a gene. From germline, CDR1 is LGHDT and CDR2 YNNKEL (reference sequence). The CDR3 is 15 residues long. CDR3 sequence reads: CASSHIGTGGHEQFF. In nucleotides, the CDR3 is TGTGCCAGCAGCCACATAGGGACAGGGGGCCATGAGCAGTTCTTC.

This clone was observed at least ten times. This CDR3 reads CASSQGSQPQHF. The CDR3 DNA is TGTGCCAGCAGCCAGGGCTCTCAGCCCCAGCATTTT. The chain uses TRBV28 and TRBJ1-5; tentatively, D is TRBD1 (5 bases). This CDR3 is 12 amino acids long. Germline assignment: CDR1 MDHEN and CDR2 SYDVKM. The V and J ends lost 6 bases and 6 bases respectively, with 9 bases between them.

The genes are TRBV6-5 and TRBJ1-1, with D possibly TRBD1 on 6 matching bases. V was pared by 4 bases and J by 4 bases, with 13 bases between. The CDR3 is 14 amino acids. CDR1 and CDR2 (germline): MNHEY, SVGAGI. The chain's CDR3 is CASSFSGGPTEAFF. The CDR3 DNA sequence: TGTGCCAGCAGTTTTAGCGGGGGGCCCACTGAAGCTTTCTTT.

Regarding this clone: The junction differs from germline at one of its ends, possibly a read error. The CDR3 DNA follows: TGTGCCTGCAGCGTACTAGGAAGCACAGATACGCAGTATTTT. It yields the protein CACSVLGSTDTQYF. The V call is TRBV11-3, the J call TRBJ2-3, with D possibly TRBD2 on 5 matching bases. CDR1 is SGHNT and CDR2 is YENEEA in the germline V gene. This CDR3 region has 14 residues.

The genes are TRBV27 and TRBJ2-7; TRBD1 is a possible D gene (6 bases). The CDR3 has 17 amino acids. V lost 3 bases to trimming and J lost 3 bases, with 21 bases between them. CDR1 is MNHEY and CDR2 is SMNVEV in the germline V gene (reference sequence). DNA for the CDR3: TGTGCCAGCAGTTTCACCCTAACAGGGCGCATACACTACGAGCAGTACTTC. Translated, it gives CASSFTLTGRIHYEQYF.

In its sample, this clone was seen many times. The rearrangement joins TRBV20-1 to TRBJ2-7; D ambiguous. V was trimmed by 3 bases and J by 7 bases, leaving 10 bases between them. The CDR3 contains 11 residues. Germline assignment: CDR1 DFQATT and CDR2 SNEGSKA (reference sequence). The CDR3 region has the DNA TGCAGTGCTAGGGGTCTTTGGGAGCAGTACTTC. It yields the protein CSARGLWEQYF.

The V call is TRBV12-3 or TRBV12-4, the J call TRBJ2-7; TRBD2 matches at 9 bases. The CDR3 loop spans 13 amino acids. V gave up 7 bases and J gave up 5 bases; unmatched junction bases: 6. CDR3 region: CASILSGSHEQYF. DNA of the CDR3: TGTGCCAGCATCCTTAGCGGGAGCCACGAGCAGTACTTC.

This clone occurred many times. The chain combines TRBV25-1 with TRBJ2-1; no clear D. Trimming took 4 bases from V and 6 from J, leaving 10 bases between them. Per the germline V gene, CDR1 is MGHDK and CDR2 is SYGVNS. The CDR3 extends over 13 amino acids. The CDR3: CASSVQNFNEQFF. CDR3 in DNA: TGTGCCAGCAGTGTCCAAAACTTCAATGAGCAGTTCTTC.

This clone was observed at least ten times. The chain links TRBV28 to TRBJ2-5, with D possibly TRBD1 on 6 matching bases. This CDR3 region has 17 residues. Germline assignment: CDR1 MDHEN and CDR2 SYDVKM. Trimming removed 4 bases at V and 0 bases at J, with 18 bases between. CDR3 loop: CASSSTRQDYYQETQYF. CDR3 nucleotide sequence: TGTGCCAGCAGTTCTACCAGACAGGATTACTACCAAGAGACCCAGTACTTC.

The V gene is TRBV18, the J gene TRBJ1-2, with 9 bases that match TRBD1. Per germline, CDR1 KGHSH and CDR2 LQKENI. This CDR3 is 17 amino acids long. V lost 3 bases to trimming and J lost 0 bases; unmatched junction nucleotides: 8. The CDR3 spells CASSPKDRGASNYGYTF. Written as DNA, the CDR3 is TGTGCCAGCTCACCGAAGGACAGGGGAGCGTCTAACTATGGCTACACCTTC.

Here the CDR3 reads CASSLRGQGNTGELFF. DNA for the CDR3: TGCGCCAGCAGCTTGAGGGGACAGGGTAACACCGGGGAGCTGTTTTTT. The chain employs TRBV5-1 and TRBJ2-2; 9 positions agree with TRBD1. Per germline, CDR1 SGHRS and CDR2 YFSETQ. The trim removed 1 base at V and 2 bases at J, leaving 3 bases unmatched. CDR3 length equals 16 residues.

This clone was found once. The junction departs from germline at one end; a sequencing error may be responsible. The J gene is TRBJ2-3, the V gene TRBV5-1; D not certain. The CDR3 has 15 residues. CDR1 and CDR2 from the germline V gene are SGHRS and YFSETQ. For the CDR3, the DNA is TGCGCCAGCAGCTTGGACCAGTCGGGTCCAGATACACAGTATTTT. Amino acids: CASSLDQSGPDTQYF.

This sequence joins TRBV12-3 or TRBV12-4 and TRBJ1-1, with TRBD1 as a possible D gene (5 bases). The CDR3 runs to 15 residues. V lost 3 bases, J lost 4 bases, and 15 bases lay in between. The DNA of the CDR3 is TGTGCCAGCAGTTTTACTGGGGGGTATGGCACTGAAGCTTTCTTT. Its protein product is CASSFTGGYGTEAFF.

This clone was recorded many times. V gene TRBV6-5 combines with J gene TRBJ1-2; TRBD1 matches at 11 bases. From germline, CDR1 is MNHEY and CDR2 SVGAGI. The length of the CDR3 is 18 residues. V shed 1 base and J 1 base; nucleotides not matched to a gene: 8. CDR3 region: CASSYYLWGQGVNYGYTF. The CDR3 coding sequence is TGTGCCAGCAGTTACTACCTGTGGGGACAGGGGGTTAACTATGGCTACACCTTC.

V is TRBV28 and J is TRBJ2-1; D tentatively reads TRBD1 or TRBD2 (6 bases each). The V and J ends lost 4 bases and 5 bases respectively, with 12 bases between them. The CDR3 runs to 14 residues. Germline V gene sequence: CDR1 MDHEN, CDR2 SYDVKM. The CDR3 nucleotides read TGTGCCAGCAGTTCACTAGGGGGGAACAATGAGCAGTTCTTC. Amino acids: CASSSLGGNNEQFF.

This clone was found many times. The V call is TRBV29-1, the J call TRBJ1-1; D perhaps matches TRBD1 (5 bases). This CDR3 is built from 14 residues. V lost 6 bases to trimming and J lost 1 base, with 15 bases between them. The germline gives CDR1 SQVTM, CDR2 ANQGSEA. In DNA form, the CDR3 reads TGCAGCGTGTGGGGCGGGGTGACGAACACTGAAGCTTTCTTT. It specifies CSVWGGVTNTEAFF.

This clone was counted at least ten times. This sequence may be a read error, since a much larger clone differs from it by one base. This chain connects TRBV20-1 to TRBJ1-1; D ambiguous. The V end was cut by 0 bases, the J end by 1 base, with 12 bases between. The CDR3 length is 15 residues. Germline V gene sequence: CDR1 DFQATT, CDR2 SNEGSKA (reference sequence). CDR3 DNA sequence: TGCAGTGCTAGAGATGGTCCAAGGCCGAACACTGAAGCTTTCTTT. It codes for CSARDGPRPNTEAFF.

The CDR3 spells CASSPGGGEDTGELFF. The CDR3 coding sequence is TGCGCCAGCAGCCCGGGGGGCGGAGAGGACACCGGGGAGCTGTTTTTT. The V call is TRBV5-1, the J call TRBJ2-2, with D possibly being TRBD2 (7 bases). Germline CDR1 and CDR2: SGHRS and YFSETQ. This CDR3 comprises 16 residues. V dropped 4 bases and J dropped 3 bases, with 16 bases sitting between them.

This clone was detected ten times or more. This chain joins TRBV7-9 and TRBJ2-2; 8 bases agree with TRBD2. CDR1 SEHNR and CDR2 FQNEAQ come from the germline V gene (reference sequence). The CDR3 extends over 14 amino acids. The ends lost 4 bases at V and 5 bases at J; junction bases unmatched: 3. The chain's CDR3 is CASSSSGGTGELFF. The CDR3 region has the DNA TGTGCCAGCAGCTCCAGCGGGGGAACCGGGGAGCTGTTTTTT.

This clone has at least ten counts. This chain connects TRBV9 to TRBJ1-2; D may be TRBD1 (6 bases). The germline V gene has CDR1 SGDLS and CDR2 YYNGEE. CDR3 size: 15 residues. V lost 5 bases, J lost 3 bases, and 17 bases lay in between. CDR3 in DNA: TGTGCCAGCAGACCAGCAGGGGCTGAATACTATGGCTACACCTTC. Protein: CASRPAGAEYYGYTF.

Ten or more counts support this clone. V gene TRBV27 combines with J gene TRBJ1-6; no firm D call. CDR1 is MNHEY, CDR2 SMNVEV, per germline (reference sequence). CDR3 length: 15 residues. Trimming pared 2 bases from V and 4 bases from J, leaving 9 bases between. DNA of the CDR3: TGTGCCAGCAGTTTAATCCAGCCTTATAATTCACCCCTCCACTTT. It yields the protein CASSLIQPYNSPLHF.

This clone was observed many times. The genes are TRBV19 and TRBJ2-1; 10 positions match TRBD1. This CDR3 region has 17 residues. Germline trimming cut 2 bases from V and 8 bases from J; bases unmatched to any gene: 12. Looked up from germline, CDR1 is LNHDA and CDR2 is SQIVND (reference sequence). The CDR3 here is CASSIPPGTGAKDEQFF. The CDR3 region has the DNA TGTGCCAGTAGTATACCCCCCGGGACAGGGGCTAAGGATGAGCAGTTCTTC. The full variable domain, rest sourced from reference TRBV19 and TRBJ2-1, is DGGITQSPKYLFRKEGQNVTLSCEQNLNHDAMYWYRQDPGQGLRLIYYSQIVNDFQKGDIAEGYSVSREKKESFPLTVTSAQKNPTAFYLCASSIPPGTGAKDEQFFGPGTRLTVL.

The genes are TRBV5-1 and TRBJ1-2; D is possibly TRBD1 (5 bases). V was cut by 4 bases and J by 4 bases, with 17 bases left in between. The CDR3 totals 15 residues. Germline assignment: CDR1 SGHRS and CDR2 YFSETQ. CDR3 nucleotides: TGCGCCAGCAGCGCGGGACGGGCGTTATCCTATGGCTACACCTTC. Amino acids: CASSAGRALSYGYTF.